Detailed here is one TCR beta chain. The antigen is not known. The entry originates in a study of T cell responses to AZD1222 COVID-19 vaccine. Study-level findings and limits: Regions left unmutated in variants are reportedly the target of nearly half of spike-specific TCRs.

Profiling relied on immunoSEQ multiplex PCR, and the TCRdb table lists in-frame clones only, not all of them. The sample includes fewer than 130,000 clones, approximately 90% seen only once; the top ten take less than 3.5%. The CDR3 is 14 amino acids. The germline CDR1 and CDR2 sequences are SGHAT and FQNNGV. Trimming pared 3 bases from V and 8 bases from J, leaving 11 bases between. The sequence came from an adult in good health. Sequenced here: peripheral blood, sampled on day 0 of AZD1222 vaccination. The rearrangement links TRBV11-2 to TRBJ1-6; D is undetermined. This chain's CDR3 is CASSFRTADSPLHF. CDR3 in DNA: TGTGCCAGCAGCTTTCGCACGGCTGATTCACCCCTCCACTTT.